This T cell receptor beta chain was documented in a study of cytomegalovirus exposure and HLA in healthy donors. The primer mix had 60 Vbeta and 13 Jbeta primers. As handled by the study authors: About 88 million unique TCR beta chains, roughly 11 million of them shared, were counted by a later analysis. Assay: immunoSEQ multiplex PCR; the TCRdb copy retains only in-frame clones and omits some. The V and J calls and the clone size are those of that table, but D and trimming were determined from the DNA. The sample consists of about 120,000 clones, about 74% of them appearing once. Between the trimmed V and J ends, which lost 5 bases and 5 bases, there was a span of 11 bases. This CDR3 is 13 amino acids long. Germline CDR1 is MNHNS and CDR2 is SASEGT.

The receptor's source is a woman between 40 and 50 years old in good health and CMV-seropositive. This rearrangement joins TRBV6-1 to TRBJ2-3, with D maybe TRBD1 (6 bases). Material for sequencing was PBMCs. CDR3 coding DNA: TGTGCCAGCAGTCAGGGGAGAGGAGATACGCAGTATTTT. Residues: CASSQGRGDTQYF.